Presented here are 5 T cell receptor beta chains from one specimen sequenced in a study of metastatic and nonmetastatic thyroid tumors (dated by TCRdb to 2019 to 2021). No treatment had been received by any patient before thyroid surgery. The method behind the library was PCR. Sequenced on an Illumina HiSeq 4000. Using fastp trimming at Q25 and MiXCR clonotype assembly, TCRdb reanalyzed the public sequencing data and kept in-frame beta chains. In this sample the table shows around 20,000 clones, roughly 36% of which occur a single time. Roughly 28% of the sample is held by the ten biggest clonotypes. Sequenced material: tumor tissue. The receptors originated from a female donor with papillary thyroid cancer or a benign thyroid nodule (not recorded which). Some clones in this sample may be carry-over from other donors' samples.

This clone appeared once. This rearrangement joins TRBV11-2 to TRBJ2-2; 8 bases map to TRBD2. V trimming: 1 base; J trimming: 5 bases; junction bases outside the gene matches: 6. Germline CDR1 SGHAT, CDR2 FQNNGV. The CDR3 sequence is 16 residues long. CDR3 in DNA: TGTGCCAGCAGCTTAGGGACTAGCCGGTCGACCGGGGAGCTGTTTTTT. This sequence encodes CASSLGTSRSTGELFF.

This clone has just a few counts. The chain joins TRBV24-1 to TRBJ1-3; 8 bases align to TRBD1. Trimming took 4 bases from V and 3 from J; bases not matched to a gene: 1. Per germline, CDR1 KGHDR and CDR2 SFDVKD. The CDR3 totals 14 residues. CDR3 DNA sequence: TGTGCCACCAGTGAACAGGGGGATGGAAACACCATATATTTT. Its protein is CATSEQGDGNTIYF.

V is TRBV7-2 and J is TRBJ2-7, with TRBD2 matching 8 bases. Germline CDR1 reads SGHTA; CDR2 reads FQGNSA. Trimming removed 0 bases from V and 2 bases from J; junction bases left unmatched: 9. The length of the CDR3 is 17 residues. CDR3 in DNA: TGTGCCAGCAGCTTAGCCCTTGGGAGTAGCGGGGCCTACGAGCAGTACTTC. Residues: CASSLALGSSGAYEQYF. Variable domain in full (rest from reference TRBV7-2 and TRBJ2-7): GAGVSQSPSNKVTEKGKDVELRCDPISGHTALYWYRQSLGQGLEFLIYFQGNSAPDKSGLPSDRFSAERTGGSVSTLTIQRTQQEDSAVYLCASSLALGSSGAYEQYFGPGTRLTVT.

This clone was detected only once. The chain uses TRBV11-1 and TRBJ2-1; 13 nucleotides line up with TRBD2. In germline, CDR1 is SGHAT, CDR2 FQDESV (reference sequence). CDR3 size: 16 residues. With 3 bases clipped from V and 7 bases from J, the junction kept 6 bases outside the gene matches. CDR3 region: CASSFGLAGALNEQFF. DNA of the CDR3: TGTGCCAGCAGCTTCGGACTAGCGGGAGCATTGAATGAGCAGTTCTTC.

V and J are TRBV7-3 and TRBJ2-1; D possibly uses TRBD1 or TRBD2 (5 bases each). V gave up 2 bases and J gave up 5 bases, with 7 bases separating them. Germline-derived CDR1 and CDR2 are SGHTA and FQGTGA. This CDR3 is built from 13 residues. This CDR3 is CASSLGTNNEQFF. The CDR3 DNA reads TGTGCCAGCAGCTTAGGGACGAACAATGAGCAGTTCTTC. The full variable domain, with the rest looked up from reference TRBV7-3 and TRBJ2-1, is GAGVSQTPSNKVTEKGKYVELRCDPISGHTALYWYRQSLGQGPEFLIYFQGTGAADDSGLPNDRFFAVRPEGSVSTLKIQRTERGDSAVYLCASSLGTNNEQFFGPGTRLTVL.